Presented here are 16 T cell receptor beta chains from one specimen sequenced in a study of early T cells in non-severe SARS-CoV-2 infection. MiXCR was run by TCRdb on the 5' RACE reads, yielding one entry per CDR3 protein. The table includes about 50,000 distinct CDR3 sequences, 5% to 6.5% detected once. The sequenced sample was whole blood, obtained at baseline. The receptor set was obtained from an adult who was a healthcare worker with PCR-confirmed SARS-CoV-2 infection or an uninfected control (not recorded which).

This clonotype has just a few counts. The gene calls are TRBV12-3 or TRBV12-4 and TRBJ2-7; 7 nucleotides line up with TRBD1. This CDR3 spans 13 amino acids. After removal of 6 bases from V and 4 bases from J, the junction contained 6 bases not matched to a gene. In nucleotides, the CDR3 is TGTGCCAGCAGAAAGGGACAGAATTACGAGCAGTACTTC. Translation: CASRKGQNYEQYF.

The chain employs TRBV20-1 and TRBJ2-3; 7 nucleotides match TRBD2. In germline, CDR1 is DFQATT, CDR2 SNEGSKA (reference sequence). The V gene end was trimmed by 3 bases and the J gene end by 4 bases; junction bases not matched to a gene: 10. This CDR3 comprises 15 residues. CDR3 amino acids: CSASQAGEWPDTQYF. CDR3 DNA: TGCAGTGCTAGTCAGGCGGGAGAATGGCCAGATACGCAGTATTTT.

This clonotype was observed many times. Written as DNA, the CDR3 is TGTGCCAGCAGTTTAGGGTTCGGAGGGTGGTCAGATACGCAGTATTTT. Encoded protein: CASSLGFGGWSDTQYF. The chain uses TRBV12-3 or TRBV12-4 and TRBJ2-3, with D perhaps matching TRBD2 (6 bases). The CDR3 contains 16 residues. Deletions cut 1 base from V and 4 bases from J, with 15 bases between.

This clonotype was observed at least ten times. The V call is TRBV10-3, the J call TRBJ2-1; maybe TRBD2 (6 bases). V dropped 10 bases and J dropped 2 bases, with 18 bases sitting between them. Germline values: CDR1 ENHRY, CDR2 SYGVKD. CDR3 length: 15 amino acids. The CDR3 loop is CATTTGAITYNEQFF. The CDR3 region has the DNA TGTGCCACCACCACGGGAGCTATCACCTACAATGAGCAGTTCTTC.

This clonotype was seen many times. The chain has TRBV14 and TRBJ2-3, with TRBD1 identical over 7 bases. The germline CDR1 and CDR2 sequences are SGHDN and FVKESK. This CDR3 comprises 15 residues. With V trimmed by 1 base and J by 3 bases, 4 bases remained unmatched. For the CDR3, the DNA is TGTGCCAGCAGCCAAGTGACAGGGTTTACAGATACGCAGTATTTT. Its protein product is CASSQVTGFTDTQYF.

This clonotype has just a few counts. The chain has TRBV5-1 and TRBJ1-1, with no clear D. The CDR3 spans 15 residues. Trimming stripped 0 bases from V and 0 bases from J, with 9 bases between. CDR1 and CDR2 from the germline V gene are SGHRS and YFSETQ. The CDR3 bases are TGCGCCAGCAGCTTGGGGGCCAGCATGAACACTGAAGCTTTCTTT. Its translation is CASSLGASMNTEAFF.

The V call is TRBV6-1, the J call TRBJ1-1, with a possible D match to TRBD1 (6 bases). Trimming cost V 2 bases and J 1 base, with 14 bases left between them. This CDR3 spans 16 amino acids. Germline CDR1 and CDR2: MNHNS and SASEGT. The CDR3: CASSERGAGTNTEAFF. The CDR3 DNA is TGTGCCAGCAGTGAACGGGGGGCCGGAACGAACACTGAAGCTTTCTTT.

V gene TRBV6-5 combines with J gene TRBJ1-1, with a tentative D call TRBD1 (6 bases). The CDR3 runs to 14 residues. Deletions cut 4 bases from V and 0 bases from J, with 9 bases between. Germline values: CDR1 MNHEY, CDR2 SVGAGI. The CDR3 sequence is CASSLGQLNTEAFF. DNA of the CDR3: TGTGCCAGCAGTTTGGGACAACTGAACACTGAAGCTTTCTTT.

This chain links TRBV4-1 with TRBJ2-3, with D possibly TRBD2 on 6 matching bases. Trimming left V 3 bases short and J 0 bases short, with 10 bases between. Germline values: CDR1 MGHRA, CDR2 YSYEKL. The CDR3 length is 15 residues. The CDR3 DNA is TGCGCCAGCAGCCATCTTGCGGGGAGCACAGATACGCAGTATTTT. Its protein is CASSHLAGSTDTQYF.

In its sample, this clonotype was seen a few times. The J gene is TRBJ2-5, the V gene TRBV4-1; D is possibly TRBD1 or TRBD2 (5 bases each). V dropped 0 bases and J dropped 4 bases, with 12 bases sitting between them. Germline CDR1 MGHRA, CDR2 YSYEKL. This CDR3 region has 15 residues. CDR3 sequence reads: CASSQDGRDRETQYF. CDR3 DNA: TGCGCCAGCAGCCAAGATGGCAGGGACCGAGAGACCCAGTACTTC.

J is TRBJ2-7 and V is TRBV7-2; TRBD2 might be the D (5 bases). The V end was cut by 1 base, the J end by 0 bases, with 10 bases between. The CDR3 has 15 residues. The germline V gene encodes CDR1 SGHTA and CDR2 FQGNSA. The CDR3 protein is CASSLVASSSYEQYF. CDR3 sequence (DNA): TGTGCCAGCAGCTTAGTAGCTAGCAGCTCCTACGAGCAGTACTTC.

The CDR3 region is CASSADLLRVDQPQHF. In DNA, the CDR3 is TGTGCCAGCAGTGCAGATTTACTGAGGGTAGATCAGCCCCAGCATTTT. The chain couples TRBV2 to TRBJ1-5; D is unresolved. In germline, CDR1 is SNHLY, CDR2 FYNNEI. The V end lost 4 bases, the J end lost 5 bases, and 18 bases lay between the germline ends. The CDR3 runs to 16 residues.

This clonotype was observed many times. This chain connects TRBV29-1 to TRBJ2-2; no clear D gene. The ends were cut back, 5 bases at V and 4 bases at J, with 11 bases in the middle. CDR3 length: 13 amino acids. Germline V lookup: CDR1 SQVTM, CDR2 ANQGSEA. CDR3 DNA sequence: TGCAGCGTTACTGATATGAGCACCGGGGAGCTGTTTTTT. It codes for CSVTDMSTGELFF.

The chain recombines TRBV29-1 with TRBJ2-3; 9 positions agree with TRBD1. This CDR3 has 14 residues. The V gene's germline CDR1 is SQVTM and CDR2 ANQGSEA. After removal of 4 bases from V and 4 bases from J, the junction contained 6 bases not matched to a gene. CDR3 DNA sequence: TGCAGCGTTGCAGGACAGGGGAGGGCAGATACGCAGTATTTT. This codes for CSVAGQGRADTQYF.

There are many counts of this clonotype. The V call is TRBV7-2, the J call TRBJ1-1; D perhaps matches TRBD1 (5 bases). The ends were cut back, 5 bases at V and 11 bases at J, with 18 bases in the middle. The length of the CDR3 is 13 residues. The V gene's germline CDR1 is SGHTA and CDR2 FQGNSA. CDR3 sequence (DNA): TGTGCCAGCAGCCCCGGGACGGTAACGAATGCTTTCTTT. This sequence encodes CASSPGTVTNAFF. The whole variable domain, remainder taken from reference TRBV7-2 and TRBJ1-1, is GAGVSQSPSNKVTEKGKDVELRCDPISGHTALYWYRQSLGQGLEFLIYFQGNSAPDKSGLPSDRFSAERTGGSVSTLTIQRTQQEDSAVYLCASSPGTVTNAFFGQGTRLTVV.

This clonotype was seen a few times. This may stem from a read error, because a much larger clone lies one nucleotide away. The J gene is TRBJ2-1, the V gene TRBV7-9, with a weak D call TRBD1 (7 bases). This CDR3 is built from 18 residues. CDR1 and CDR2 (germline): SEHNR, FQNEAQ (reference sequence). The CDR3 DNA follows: TGTGCCAGCAGCCCCAGGACAGGAAGGGAGGTCACCTACAATGAGCAGCTCTTC. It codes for CASSPRTGREVTYNEQLF. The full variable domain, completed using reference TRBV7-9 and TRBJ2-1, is DTGVSQNPRHKITKRGQNVTFRCDPISEHNRLYWYRQTLGQGPEFLTYFQNEAQLEKSRLLSDRFSAERPKGSFSTLEIQRTEQGDSAMYLCASSPRTGREVTYNEQLFGPGTRLTVL.